These 2 T cell receptor beta chains were sequenced from one sample in a study of CD8+CD57+ T cells in acquired aplastic anemia. Individuals selected for sequencing had exhibited CD8+CD57+ cell expansion on flow cytometry. TCR beta VDJ combinations and CDR3 sequences were profiled from genomic DNA. TCRdb called the reads again in MiXCR, with one record for every CDR3 protein. Of roughly 170,000 distinct CDR3 sequences in the sample, 48% were seen once. Material for sequencing was sorted CD4+, CD8+, or CD8+CD57+ T cells (not recorded which) from PBMCs. All receptors derive from a human donor with aplastic anemia.

This rearrangement joins TRBV24-1 to TRBJ2-3; D gene ambiguous. Germline CDR1 reads KGHDR; CDR2 reads SFDVKD. V was trimmed by 3 bases and J by 3 bases, leaving 9 bases between them. CDR3 size: 14 residues. CDR3 nucleotides: TGTGCCACCAGTGATGTCACCGGGACAGATACGCAGTATTTT. Its protein is CATSDVTGTDTQYF.

V is TRBV24-1 and J is TRBJ1-1, with D unresolved. V was clipped by 4 bases and J by 2 bases, with 16 bases between them. This CDR3 is built from 16 residues. Germline CDR1 reads KGHDR; CDR2 reads SFDVKD. The CDR3 reads CATSDPTEAGNTEAFF. CDR3 DNA: TGTGCCACCAGTGACCCCACAGAGGCTGGAAACACTGAAGCTTTCTTT.